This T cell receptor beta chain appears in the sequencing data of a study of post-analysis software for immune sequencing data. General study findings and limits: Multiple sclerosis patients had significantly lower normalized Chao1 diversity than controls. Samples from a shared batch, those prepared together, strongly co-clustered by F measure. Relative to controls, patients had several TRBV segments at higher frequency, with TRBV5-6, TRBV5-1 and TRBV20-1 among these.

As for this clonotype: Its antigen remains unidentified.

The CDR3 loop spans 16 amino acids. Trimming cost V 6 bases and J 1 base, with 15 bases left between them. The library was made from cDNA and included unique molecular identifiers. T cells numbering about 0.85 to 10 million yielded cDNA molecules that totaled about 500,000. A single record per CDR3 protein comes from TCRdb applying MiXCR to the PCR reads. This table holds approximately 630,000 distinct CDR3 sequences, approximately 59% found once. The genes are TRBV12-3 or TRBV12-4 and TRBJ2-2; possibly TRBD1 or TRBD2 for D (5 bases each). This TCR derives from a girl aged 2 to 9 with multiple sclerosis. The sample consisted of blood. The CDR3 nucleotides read TGTGCCAGCAGGCCCCGGGGCAGCTTGAACACCGGGGAGCTGTTTTTT. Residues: CASRPRGSLNTGELFF.